The 9 T cell receptor beta chains given below trace back to one sample, sequenced in a study of blood T cell repertoires in COVID-19 (dated by TCRdb to 2020 to 2021). The library came from the immunoSEQ multiplex PCR assay. In TCRdb, the immuneACCESS table is reduced to in-frame sequences with V and J assigned. These tables do not hold every clone; where another copy was compared, an unresolved V gene accounts for under half, and the others remain unexplained. Counted in this sample were roughly 180,000 clones; roughly 81% of them appeared once. The top ten clones comprise approximately 9.9% of the sample. What was sequenced was peripheral blood. The receptors were sampled from a woman in her 40s with COVID-19, enrolled during active disease.

The genes are TRBV11-2 and TRBJ2-2; D gene ambiguous. Between the trimmed V and J ends, which lost 0 bases and 4 bases, there was a span of 6 bases. This CDR3 spans 14 amino acids. Germline-derived CDR1 and CDR2 are SGHAT and FQNNGV. The CDR3, as DNA: TGTGCCAGCAGCTTAGATAGAGGCACCGGGGAGCTGTTTTTT. It yields the protein CASSLDRGTGELFF.

The chain employs TRBV2 and TRBJ1-4, with TRBD1 as a possible D gene (6 bases). This CDR3 comprises 14 residues. The germline CDR1 and CDR2 sequences are SNHLY and FYNNEI. Deletions cut 5 bases from V and 8 bases from J, with 15 bases between. CDR3 nucleotides: TGTGCCAGCAGTCCAGGGGTCGCGGAAGAAAAACTGTTTTTT. Translating it yields CASSPGVAEEKLFF.

The chain links TRBV29-1 to TRBJ2-1; TRBD2 matches at 10 bases. V shed 3 bases and J 7 bases; nucleotides not matched to a gene: 6. Per the germline V gene, CDR1 is SQVTM and CDR2 is ANQGSEA. The CDR3 is 14 amino acids. CDR3 in amino acids: CSVEGLAGENEQFF. The CDR3 DNA follows: TGCAGCGTTGAGGGGCTAGCGGGGGAAAATGAGCAGTTCTTC.

V and J are TRBV2 and TRBJ2-3; TRBD2 matches 12 bases. The CDR3 runs 14 residues. CDR1 is SNHLY, CDR2 FYNNEI, per germline. Trimming took 6 bases from V and 6 from J; bases not matched to a gene: 4. The CDR3 is CASRTSGGVDTQYF. The CDR3 DNA follows: TGTGCCAGCAGGACTAGCGGGGGTGTCGATACGCAGTATTTT.

This clone was seen a single time. The chain is built from TRBV18 and TRBJ2-7, with D hard to call. CDR1 and CDR2 from the germline V gene are KGHSH and LQKENI. Trimming shortened V by 2 bases and J by 3 bases, and 8 bases separated the two germline ends. This CDR3 is built from 13 residues. CDR3 sequence reads: CASSPGSGYEQYF. DNA of the CDR3: TGTGCCAGCTCACCAGGCTCGGGCTACGAGCAGTACTTC. Using reference TRBV18 and TRBJ2-7 for the parts outside the CDR3, the full variable domain is NAGVMQNPRHLVRRRGQEARLRCSPMKGHSHVYWYRQLPEEGLKFMVYLQKENIIDESGMPKERFSAEFPKEGPSILRIQQVVRGDSAAYFCASSPGSGYEQYFGPGTRLTVT.

V and J are TRBV6-5 and TRBJ2-6; tentative D call: TRBD2 (5 bases). The V gene's germline CDR1 is MNHEY and CDR2 SVGAGI. The V end was cut by 7 bases, the J end by 0 bases, with 10 bases between. This CDR3 comprises 15 residues. CDR3 protein: CASTPGNSGANVLTF. DNA for the CDR3: TGTGCCAGCACCCCGGGGAACTCTGGGGCCAACGTCCTGACTTTC.

This clone was seen a single time. The gene calls are TRBV19 and TRBJ2-1; tentative D call: TRBD2 (5 bases). Germline V gene data show CDR1 as LNHDA and CDR2 as SQIVND (reference sequence). The V gene lost 4 bases and the J gene lost 2 bases, with 6 bases spanning the gap. The CDR3 loop spans 13 amino acids. The CDR3 nucleotides are TGTGCCAGTAGTAGGGGAGCCTACAATGAGCAGTTCTTC. Translated, it gives CASSRGAYNEQFF.

This chain links TRBV14 with TRBJ2-3; D possibly corresponds to TRBD2 (5 bases). Between the trimmed V and J ends, which lost 2 bases and 1 base, there was a span of 10 bases. This CDR3 region has 15 residues. CDR1 and CDR2 from the germline V gene are SGHDN and FVKESK. CDR3 residues: CASSQRGGGTDTQYF. The CDR3 coding sequence is TGTGCCAGCAGCCAACGGGGTGGAGGCACAGATACGCAGTATTTT.

The genes are TRBV18 and TRBJ2-7; no definite D call. Germline CDR1 reads KGHSH; CDR2 reads LQKENI. The CDR3 is made up of 13 amino acids. Trimming shortened V by 6 bases and J by 3 bases, and 12 bases separated the two germline ends. Here the CDR3 reads CASSMAGSYEQYF. CDR3 DNA: TGTGCCAGCTCGATGGCTGGCAGCTACGAGCAGTACTTC.